This T cell receptor (beta chain) was documented in a study of T cells in Graves' hyperthyroidism and ophthalmopathy. As for the study in general: The initial diagnosis was the point when peripheral blood was collected, ahead of any treatment.

This CDR3 spans 16 amino acids. Germline trimming cut 3 bases from V and 4 bases from J; bases unmatched to any gene: 9. Germline lookup yields CDR1 MDHEN and CDR2 SYDVKM. Amplified TCR beta CDR3 regions derived from RNA transcripts. When the TCR CDR3 underwent first-round RT-PCR, the HTBI primer set was used. TCRdb redid the calling of the multiplex PCR reads with MiXCR, one entry per CDR3 protein. The repertoire holds around 350,000 distinct CDR3 sequences, with roughly 15% as singletons. This clonotype was detected many times. The receptor comes from a woman aged 55-69 years with Graves' ophthalmopathy. Sequenced input: blood. The gene calls are TRBV28 and TRBJ2-1; TRBD2 matches at 7 bases. CDR3 region: CASSLRLAVFYNEQFF. In DNA, the CDR3 is TGTGCCAGCAGTTTGCGCCTAGCGGTTTTTTACAATGAGCAGTTCTTC.